This T cell receptor beta chain was observed in a study of T-cell memory formation after mild COVID-19. About the study: Among the donors, TCR clusters were largely specific to each donor. Study-wide results and caveats: CD4+ contracting clones were mainly CM and EM; CD8+ ones, EMRA.

This clonotype turned up a few times. The antigen is not known. Germline trimming cut 6 bases from V and 2 bases from J; bases unmatched to any gene: 5. Looked up from germline, CDR1 is LNHDA and CDR2 is SQIVND (reference sequence). There are 15 residues in the CDR3. 5'RACE primed at constant segments yielded TCR alpha and TCR beta cDNA libraries bearing sample barcodes and UMIs. In TCRdb, the 5' RACE reads were re-called with MiXCR into one record per CDR3 protein. The sample includes over 400,000 distinct CDR3 sequences, 20% to 30% of them seen just once. The sample taken for sequencing was PBMCs or a T cell subset sorted from them (not recorded which). V usage is TRBV19 and J usage is TRBJ2-5; 11 bases align to TRBD2. The source is an adult woman who had mild COVID-19 (a few samples of this study predate the infection). Cell type and time point are not known. The CDR3: CASRRLAGTQETQYF. The CDR3 nucleotides are TGTGCCAGTAGACGACTAGCGGGGACACAAGAGACCCAGTACTTC.